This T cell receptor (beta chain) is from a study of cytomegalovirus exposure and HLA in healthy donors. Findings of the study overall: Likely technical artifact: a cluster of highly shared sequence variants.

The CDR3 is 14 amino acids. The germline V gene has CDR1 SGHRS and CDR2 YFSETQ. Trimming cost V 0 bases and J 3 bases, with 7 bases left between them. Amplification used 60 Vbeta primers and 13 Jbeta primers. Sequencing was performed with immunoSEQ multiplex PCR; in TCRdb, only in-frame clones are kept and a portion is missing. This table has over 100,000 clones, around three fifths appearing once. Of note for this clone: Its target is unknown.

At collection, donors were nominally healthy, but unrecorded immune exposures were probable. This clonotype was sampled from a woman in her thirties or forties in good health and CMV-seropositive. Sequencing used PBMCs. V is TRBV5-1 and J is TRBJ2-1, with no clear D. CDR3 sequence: CASSLGLVYNEQFF. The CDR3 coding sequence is TGCGCCAGCAGCTTGGGCCTAGTCTACAATGAGCAGTTCTTC. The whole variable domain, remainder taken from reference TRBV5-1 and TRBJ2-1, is KAGVTQTPRYLIKTRGQQVTLSCSPISGHRSVSWYQQTPGQGLQFLFEYFSETQRNKGNFPGRFSGRQFSNSRSEMNVSTLELGDSALYLCASSLGLVYNEQFFGPGTRLTVL.